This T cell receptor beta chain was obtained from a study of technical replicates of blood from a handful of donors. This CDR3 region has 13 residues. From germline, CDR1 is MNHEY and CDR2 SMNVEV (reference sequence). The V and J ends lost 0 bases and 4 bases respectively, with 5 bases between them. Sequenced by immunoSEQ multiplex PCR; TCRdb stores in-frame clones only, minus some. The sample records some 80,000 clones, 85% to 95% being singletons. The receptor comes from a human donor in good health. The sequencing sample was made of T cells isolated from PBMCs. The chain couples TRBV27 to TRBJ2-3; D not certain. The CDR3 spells CASSLSRSDTQYF. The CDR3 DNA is TGTGCCAGCAGTTTATCTCGGTCAGATACGCAGTATTTT.